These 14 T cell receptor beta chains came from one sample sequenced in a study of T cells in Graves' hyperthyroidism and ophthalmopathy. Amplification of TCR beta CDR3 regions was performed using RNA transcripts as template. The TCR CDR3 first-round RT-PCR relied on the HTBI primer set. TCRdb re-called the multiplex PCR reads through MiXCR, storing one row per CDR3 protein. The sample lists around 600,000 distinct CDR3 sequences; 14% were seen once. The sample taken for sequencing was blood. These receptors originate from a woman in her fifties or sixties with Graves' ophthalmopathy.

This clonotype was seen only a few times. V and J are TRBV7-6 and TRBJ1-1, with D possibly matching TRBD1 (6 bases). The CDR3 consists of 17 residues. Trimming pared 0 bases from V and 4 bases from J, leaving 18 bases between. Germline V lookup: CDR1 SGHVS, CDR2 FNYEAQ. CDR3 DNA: TGTGCCAGCAGCTTAGCACCGGGGAGAGGGGGAGGCACTGAAGCTTTCTTT. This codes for CASSLAPGRGGGTEAFF.

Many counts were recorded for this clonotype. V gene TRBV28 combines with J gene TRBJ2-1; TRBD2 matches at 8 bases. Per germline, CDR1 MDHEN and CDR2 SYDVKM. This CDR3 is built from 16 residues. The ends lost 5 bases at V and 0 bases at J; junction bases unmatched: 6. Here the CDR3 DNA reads TGTGCCAGCAGTAAAGCGGGAGCCATCTCCTACAATGAGCAGTTCTTC. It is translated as CASSKAGAISYNEQFF.

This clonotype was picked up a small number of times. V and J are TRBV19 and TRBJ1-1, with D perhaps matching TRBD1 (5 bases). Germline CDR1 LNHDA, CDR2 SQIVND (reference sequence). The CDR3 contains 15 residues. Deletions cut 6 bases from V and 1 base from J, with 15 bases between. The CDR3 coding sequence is TGTGCCAGTAGCGTCCTACGGGGGAGGAACACTGAAGCTTTCTTT. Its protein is CASSVLRGRNTEAFF.

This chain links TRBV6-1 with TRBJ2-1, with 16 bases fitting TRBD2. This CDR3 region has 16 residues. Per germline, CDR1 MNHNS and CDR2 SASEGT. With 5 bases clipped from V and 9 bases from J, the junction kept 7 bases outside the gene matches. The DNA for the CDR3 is TGTGCCAGCAGTACGGGACTAGCGGGAGGGAAGGGTGAGCAGTTCTTC. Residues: CASSTGLAGGKGEQFF.

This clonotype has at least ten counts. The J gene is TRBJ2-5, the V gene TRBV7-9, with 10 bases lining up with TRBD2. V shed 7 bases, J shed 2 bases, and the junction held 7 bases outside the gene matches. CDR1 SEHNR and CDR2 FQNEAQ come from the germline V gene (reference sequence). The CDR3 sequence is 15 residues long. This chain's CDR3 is CASTPGLAAQETQYF. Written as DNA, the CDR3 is TGTGCCAGCACTCCCGGACTAGCGGCTCAAGAGACCCAGTACTTC.

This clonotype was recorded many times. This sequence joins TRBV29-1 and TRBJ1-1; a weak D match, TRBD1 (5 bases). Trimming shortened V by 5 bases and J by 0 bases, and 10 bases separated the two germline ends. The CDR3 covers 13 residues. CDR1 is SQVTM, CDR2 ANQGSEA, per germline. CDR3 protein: CSVRGRMNTEAFF. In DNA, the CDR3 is TGCAGCGTTCGGGGACGGATGAACACTGAAGCTTTCTTT.

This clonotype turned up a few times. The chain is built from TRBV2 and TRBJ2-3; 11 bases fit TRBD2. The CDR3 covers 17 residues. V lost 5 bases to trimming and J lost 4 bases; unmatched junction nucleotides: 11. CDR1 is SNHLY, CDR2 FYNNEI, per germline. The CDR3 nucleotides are TGTGCCAGCAGTCCTACCCTTGGGGGACTAGCGGCAGATACGCAGTATTTT. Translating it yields CASSPTLGGLAADTQYF.

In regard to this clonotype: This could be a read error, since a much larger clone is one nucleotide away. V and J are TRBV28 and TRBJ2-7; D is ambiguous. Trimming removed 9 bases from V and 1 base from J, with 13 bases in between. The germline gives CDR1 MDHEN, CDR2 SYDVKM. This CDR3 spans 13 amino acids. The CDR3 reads CARSIGSSYEQYF. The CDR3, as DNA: TGTGCCAGGAGTATAGGGTCTTCCTACGAGCAGTACTTC.

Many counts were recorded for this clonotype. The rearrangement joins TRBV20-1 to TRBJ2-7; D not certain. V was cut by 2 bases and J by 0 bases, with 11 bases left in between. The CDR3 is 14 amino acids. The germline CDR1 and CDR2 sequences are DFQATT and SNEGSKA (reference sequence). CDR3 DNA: TGCAGTGCTAGATCTTATAGGAGCTCCTACGAGCAGTACTTC. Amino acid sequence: CSARSYRSSYEQYF.

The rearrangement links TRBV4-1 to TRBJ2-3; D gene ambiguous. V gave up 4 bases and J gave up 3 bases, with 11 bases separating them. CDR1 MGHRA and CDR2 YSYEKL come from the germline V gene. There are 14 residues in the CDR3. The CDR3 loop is CASSPPQRTDTQYF. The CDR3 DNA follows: TGCGCCAGCAGCCCCCCTCAGCGAACAGATACGCAGTATTTT.

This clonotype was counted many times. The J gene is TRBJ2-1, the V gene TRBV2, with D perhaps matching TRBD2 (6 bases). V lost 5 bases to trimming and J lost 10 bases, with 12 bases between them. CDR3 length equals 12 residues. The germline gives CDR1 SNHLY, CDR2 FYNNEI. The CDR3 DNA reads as TGTGCCAGCAGTCAGGGCGGGGTAGAGCAGTTCTTC. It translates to CASSQGGVEQFF.

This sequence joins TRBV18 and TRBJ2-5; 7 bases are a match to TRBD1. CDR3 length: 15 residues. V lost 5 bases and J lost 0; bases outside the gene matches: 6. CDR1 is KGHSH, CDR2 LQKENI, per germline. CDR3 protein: CASSSDRAYQETQYF. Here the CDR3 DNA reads TGTGCCAGCTCATCTGACAGGGCCTACCAAGAGACCCAGTACTTC. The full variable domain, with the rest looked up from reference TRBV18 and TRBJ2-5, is NAGVMQNPRHLVRRRGQEARLRCSPMKGHSHVYWYRQLPEEGLKFMVYLQKENIIDESGMPKERFSAEFPKEGPSILRIQQVVRGDSAAYFCASSSDRAYQETQYFGPGTRLLVL.

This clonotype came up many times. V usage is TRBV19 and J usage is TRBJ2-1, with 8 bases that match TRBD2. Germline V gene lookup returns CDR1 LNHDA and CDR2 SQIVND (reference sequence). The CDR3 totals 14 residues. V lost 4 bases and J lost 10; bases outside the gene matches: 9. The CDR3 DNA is TGTGCCAGTAGTACGGATCTAGCGGGTTCCGAGCAGTTCTTC. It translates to CASSTDLAGSEQFF.

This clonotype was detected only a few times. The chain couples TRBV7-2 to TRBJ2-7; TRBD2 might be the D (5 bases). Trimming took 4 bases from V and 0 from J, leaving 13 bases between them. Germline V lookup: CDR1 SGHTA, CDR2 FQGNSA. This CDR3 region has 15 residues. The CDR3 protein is CASSSAESFSYEQYF. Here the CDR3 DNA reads TGTGCCAGCAGCTCAGCGGAGAGCTTCTCCTACGAGCAGTACTTC.